This T cell receptor (beta chain) was recorded in a study of regulatory T cells in long-lasting Graves disease. As for this clonotype: As yet, its antigen is unknown.

With iRepertoire HTBI primers and Arm-PCR of CDR3 regions, TCR beta libraries were built. TCRdb re-derived calls from the multiplex PCR reads in MiXCR, one entry per CDR3 protein. The data contain 450,000 to 600,000 distinct CDR3 sequences, roughly 13% of them singletons. Stated time point: newly diagnosed GD, antithyroid drugs for less than 3 months. The TCR library used RNA extracted from PBMCs. Each patient gave approximately 9.2 milliliters of EDTA-anticoagulated peripheral blood. Overall study results and limits: Gene preferences differed: TRBV28, TRBJ1-2, TRBJ2-5 in persistent cases.

Between the trimmed V and J ends, which lost 1 base and 6 bases, there was a span of 10 bases. CDR1 is SGHNT, CDR2 YYREEE, per germline (reference sequence). The CDR3 extends over 13 amino acids. Another study also made use of these data, one on T cells in Graves' hyperthyroidism and ophthalmopathy. This second study notes: Clonotypes that were expanded in thyroid above 0.001 mostly appeared in blood too.

The material sequenced was peripheral blood mononuclear cells (PBMCs), taken at new diagnosis, from a patient treated with antithyroid drugs. This TCR came from a man aged 25-45 years with Graves disease. The V gene is TRBV5-4, the J gene TRBJ1-2; D gene uncertain. Here the CDR3 DNA reads TGTGCCAGCAGCTTGTCAGAAACCCATGGCTACACCTTC. This codes for CASSLSETHGYTF.